This T cell receptor beta chain is drawn from a study of cytomegalovirus exposure and HLA in healthy donors. This clone was detected a few times. Its antigen remains unidentified. V was shortened by 3 bases and J by 9 bases, with 14 bases between the two germline ends. CDR3 size: 13 residues. CDR1 is MDHEN, CDR2 SYDVKM, per germline. All donors participated as healthy donors of bone marrow. Study observations and caveats: Published work reported that the classifier diagnosed cytomegalovirus status with high specificity and sensitivity. It was reported in a later analysis that an Asian-associated ancestry cluster showed fewer N-insertions than the roughly 620-donor mean.

A multiplex PCR was run with 60 Vbeta primers and 13 Jbeta primers. Produced via immunoSEQ multiplex PCR; TCRdb's table is partial and in-frame only. The sample includes about 150,000 clones, 77% of them seen just once. The sequencing input was PBMCs. This receptor was obtained from a woman aged 25 to 45 in good health and CMV-seropositive. The chain links TRBV28 to TRBJ1-2; D remains unclear. The CDR3 bases are TGTGCCAGCAGTTTTGGGGAGGGCGGTAGCTACACCTTC. The encoded protein is CASSFGEGGSYTF.